The 2 T cell receptor beta chains listed next were all sequenced from one sample in a study of CD8 T cells in Susac syndrome. Reverse transcription used roughly 0.45 to 1 ug RNA and random hexamers. TCRdb analysed the immunoSEQ multiplex PCR reads with MiXCR anew, one entry per CDR3 protein. The sample contains 77,000 or so distinct CDR3 sequences, more than 85% of which appear only once. Sequences were obtained from CD4+ T cells from PBMCs. The source is a human donor with Susac syndrome.

The CDR3 spells CASSSRAGGGTGELFF. Written as DNA, the CDR3 is TGTGCCAGCAGCTCCCGGGCAGGGGGCGGAACCGGGGAGCTGTTTTTT. The rearrangement links TRBV5-4 to TRBJ2-2, with 8 bases identical to TRBD1. Germline V gives CDR1 SGHNT, CDR2 YYREEE (reference sequence). The CDR3 is 16 residues long. The trim removed 3 bases at V and 5 bases at J, leaving 9 bases unmatched.

The chain joins TRBV7-2 to TRBJ2-1; possibly TRBD2 for D (5 bases). The CDR3 is 16 residues long. The V end lost 1 base, the J end lost 4 bases, and 14 bases lay between the germline ends. The V gene's germline CDR1 is SGHTA and CDR2 FQGNSA. The CDR3 loop reads CASSLGLLPGYNEQFF. Written as DNA, the CDR3 is TGTGCCAGCAGCTTAGGATTACTACCGGGGTACAATGAGCAGTTCTTC.